This TCR beta chain originates from a study of identical twins. General study points: Conclusions were drawn cross-sectionally by statistical analysis, without following the same donors.

Points on this clonotype: What it recognizes is unknown.

V dropped 2 bases and J dropped 12; count of bases not matched to a gene: 9. CDR1 and CDR2 from the germline V gene are LGHDT and YNNKEL (reference sequence). CDR3 length equals 14 residues. MiXCR, run by TCRdb on the 5' RACE reads, gives a single entry per CDR3 protein. This table holds roughly 290,000 distinct CDR3 sequences, 6.5% to 9.5% found once. This same sample was also taken into another study, of yellow fever vaccine responses in identical twins.

The receptor comes from a woman younger than 35 in good health. The sequenced sample was memory (CD45RO+) T cells sorted from blood. V gene TRBV3-1 combines with J gene TRBJ2-1; 8 nucleotides line up with TRBD2. The CDR3 sequence: CASSQKAGVGGQFF. CDR3 nucleotide sequence: TGTGCCAGCAGCCAAAAAGCGGGGGTGGGTGGGCAGTTCTTC.